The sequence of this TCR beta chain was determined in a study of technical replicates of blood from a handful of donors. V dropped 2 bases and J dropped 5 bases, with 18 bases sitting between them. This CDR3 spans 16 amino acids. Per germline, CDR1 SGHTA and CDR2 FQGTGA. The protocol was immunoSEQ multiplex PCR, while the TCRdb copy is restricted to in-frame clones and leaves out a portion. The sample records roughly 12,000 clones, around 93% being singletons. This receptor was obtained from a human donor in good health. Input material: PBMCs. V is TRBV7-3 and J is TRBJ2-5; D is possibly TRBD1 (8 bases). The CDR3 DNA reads TGTGCCAGCAGCTTAGGAGGACAGGGAGGGTCGGAGACCCAGTACTTC. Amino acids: CASSLGGQGGSETQYF.